The 21 T cell receptor beta chains below were found in one sample sequenced in a study of shared clonotypes between healthy human individuals. Some clones are missing from TCRdb's copy, which holds only in-frame ones; the method was immunoSEQ multiplex PCR. The repertoire holds 2 million to 2.5 million clones, with less than 95% as singletons. Source material: naive CD4+ T cells from PBMCs. Subset given: CD45RA+ positively selected. These receptors originate from a man younger than 30 in good health. Some clones in this sample may be carry-over from other donors' samples.

In its sample, this clone was seen once. The rearrangement uses TRBV5-1 and TRBJ2-7, with 11 nucleotides matching TRBD2. The germline CDR1 and CDR2 sequences are SGHRS and YFSETQ. J was trimmed by 1 base and V by 3 bases; bases with no gene match: 9. This CDR3 comprises 17 residues. CDR3 sequence reads: CASSSAPGLAGSYEQYF. Here the CDR3 DNA reads TGCGCCAGCAGCTCGGCCCCTGGACTAGCGGGTTCCTACGAGCAGTACTTC.

The chain couples TRBV7-2 to TRBJ2-7, with TRBD2 matching 10 bases. Per germline, CDR1 SGHTA and CDR2 FQGNSA. The CDR3 loop spans 15 amino acids. V was pared by 4 bases and J by 6 bases, with 9 bases of the junction left unmatched. CDR3 bases: TGTGCCAGCAGCTCTTCGGCCCGGACTAGCGGCGAGCAGTACTTC. As protein: CASSSSARTSGEQYF.

V and J are TRBV5-1 and TRBJ1-4; 7 bases are shared with TRBD1. The CDR3 runs to 15 residues. Losses at the gene ends were 3 bases for V and 5 bases for J; bases not matched to a gene: 7. Germline CDR1 SGHRS, CDR2 YFSETQ. CDR3 sequence: CASSSGGGKNEKLFF. The CDR3 DNA reads TGCGCCAGCAGCTCCGGAGGGGGCAAGAATGAAAAACTGTTTTTT.

The rearrangement links TRBV4-1 to TRBJ2-5; the match to TRBD2 covers 10 bases. The V and J ends lost 4 bases and 5 bases, in that order; junction bases with no gene match: 10. Germline CDR1 and CDR2: MGHRA and YSYEKL. CDR3 length: 16 residues. The CDR3 DNA follows: TGCGCCAGCAGCCGACCAACAGCGGGAGGGCCCGAGACCCAGTACTTC. It yields the protein CASSRPTAGGPETQYF.

The table lists this clone with a few counts. The chain recombines TRBV5-6 with TRBJ1-1; possible D gene TRBD1, 5 bases. Germline V CDR1 and CDR2: SGHDT, YYEEEE. V lost 5 bases to trimming and J lost 1 base, with 15 bases between them. This CDR3 comprises 15 residues. This CDR3 reads CASRLYEGRNTEAFF. The DNA of the CDR3 is TGTGCCAGCAGACTCTACGAGGGACGGAACACTGAAGCTTTCTTT.

The rearrangement links TRBV29-1 to TRBJ2-3; TRBD2 agrees at 7 bases. CDR3 size: 13 residues. V dropped 3 bases and J dropped 11; count of bases not matched to a gene: 11. Germline-derived CDR1 and CDR2 are SQVTM and ANQGSEA. The CDR3 loop is CSVDSLAASGQYF. CDR3 nucleotide sequence: TGCAGCGTTGATAGTCTAGCGGCCAGCGGGCAGTATTTT.

This clone came up once. The chain uses TRBV5-4 and TRBJ2-7; 9 bases are shared with TRBD2. The germline V gene has CDR1 SGHNT and CDR2 YYREEE (reference sequence). The CDR3 is made up of 15 amino acids. Trimming took 3 bases from V and 6 from J; bases not matched to a gene: 10. CDR3: CASSSRGSGSREQYF. Here the CDR3 DNA reads TGTGCCAGCAGCTCCCGTGGTAGCGGGAGCCGCGAGCAGTACTTC.

This clone was recorded once. The identical CDR3 is also encoded by other nucleotide sequences in the sample. The chain combines TRBV9 with TRBJ2-7; 9 nucleotides agree with TRBD1. V gave up 3 bases and J gave up 1 base; unmatched junction bases: 2. CDR1 is SGDLS and CDR2 is YYNGEE in the germline V gene. This CDR3 has 14 residues. Here the CDR3 DNA reads TGTGCCAGCAGCGGGACAGGGGCGTCCTACGAGCAGTACTTC. Its protein is CASSGTGASYEQYF.

The chain carries TRBV7-2 and TRBJ2-5; 7 bases agree with TRBD1. The CDR3 extends over 15 amino acids. Looked up from germline, CDR1 is SGHTA and CDR2 is FQGNSA. V was clipped by 4 bases and J by 5 bases; unmatched bases: 10. DNA for the CDR3: TGTGCCAGCAGCTATCAAAGGGGGCAGGCTGAGACCCAGTACTTC. It codes for CASSYQRGQAETQYF. The complete variable domain, with remaining parts taken from reference TRBV7-2 and TRBJ2-5, reads GAGVSQSPSNKVTEKGKDVELRCDPISGHTALYWYRQSLGQGLEFLIYFQGNSAPDKSGLPSDRFSAERTGGSVSTLTIQRTQQEDSAVYLCASSYQRGQAETQYFGPGTRLLVL.

This rearrangement joins TRBV5-1 to TRBJ2-7, with 12 bases that match TRBD2. Germline V CDR1 and CDR2: SGHRS, YFSETQ. CDR3 size: 15 residues. J gave up 4 bases and V 4 bases, and 6 bases lay outside the gene matches. CDR3 bases: TGCGCCAGCAGCCCACGGACTAGCGGGATGTACGAGCAGTACTTC. The encoded protein is CASSPRTSGMYEQYF.

The chain carries TRBV18 and TRBJ1-1; 8 nucleotides line up with TRBD1. CDR1 is KGHSH, CDR2 LQKENI, per germline. The junction had 1 base not matched to a gene; V was cut back by 6 bases and J by 1 base. The CDR3 is made up of 13 amino acids. CDR3 residues: CASSGQGNTEAFF. CDR3 nucleotide sequence: TGTGCCAGCTCCGGACAGGGGAACACTGAAGCTTTCTTT.

The gene calls are TRBV28 and TRBJ2-3; no firm D call. The germline gives CDR1 MDHEN, CDR2 SYDVKM. CDR3 length equals 11 residues. V lost 8 bases to trimming and J lost 5 bases, with 8 bases between them. The CDR3 is CASRDQDTQYF. The CDR3 bases are TGTGCCAGCCGCGACCAAGATACGCAGTATTTT.

The gene calls are TRBV2 and TRBJ2-7; D gene ambiguous. Germline assignment: CDR1 SNHLY and CDR2 FYNNEI. V dropped 6 bases and J dropped 6 bases, with 24 bases sitting between them. This CDR3 has 16 amino acids. CDR3 coding DNA: TGTGCCAGCAGCCCTCCACTTCCATGGTCCAAGGGCGAGCAGTACTTC. Translated: CASSPPLPWSKGEQYF.

The chain employs TRBV5-1 and TRBJ1-1, with 8 bases that match TRBD1. CDR1 SGHRS and CDR2 YFSETQ come from the germline V gene. The CDR3 consists of 14 residues. J lost 7 bases, V lost 4 bases, and 9 bases had no gene match. The CDR3 loop reads CASSQQGGHLEAFF. For the CDR3, the DNA is TGCGCCAGCAGCCAACAGGGGGGCCACCTTGAAGCTTTCTTT.

V gene TRBV18 combines with J gene TRBJ2-7; D uncertain. V was cut by 6 bases and J by 2 bases, with 14 bases left in between. This CDR3 is 14 amino acids long. Germline V gene data show CDR1 as KGHSH and CDR2 as LQKENI. CDR3 region: CASSPNLGTYEQYF. In DNA, the CDR3 is TGTGCCAGCTCTCCCAATCTAGGAACCTACGAGCAGTACTTC. Drawing the rest from reference TRBV18 and TRBJ2-7, the complete variable domain is NAGVMQNPRHLVRRRGQEARLRCSPMKGHSHVYWYRQLPEEGLKFMVYLQKENIIDESGMPKERFSAEFPKEGPSILRIQQVVRGDSAAYFCASSPNLGTYEQYFGPGTRLTVT.

CDR3 sequence: CASTFRGGNTIYF. The CDR3 nucleotides are TGTGCCAGCACCTTCCGGGGGGGAAACACCATATATTTT. V gene TRBV5-6 combines with J gene TRBJ1-3; D might be TRBD1 (5 bases). The CDR3 loop spans 13 amino acids. Germline V gene lookup returns CDR1 SGHDT and CDR2 YYEEEE. Trimming removed 6 bases at V and 4 bases at J, with 11 bases between. The full variable domain, its missing parts supplied by reference TRBV5-6 and TRBJ1-3, is DAGVTQSPTHLIKTRGQQVTLRCSPKSGHDTVSWYQQALGQGPQFIFQYYEEEERQRGNFPDRFSGHQFPNYSSELNVNALLLGDSALYLCASTFRGGNTIYFGEGSWLTVV.

V and J are TRBV5-6 and TRBJ2-1, with a possible D match to TRBD2 (5 bases). V lost 4 bases to trimming and J lost 10 bases, with 15 bases between them. The germline V gene encodes CDR1 SGHDT and CDR2 YYEEEE. The CDR3 runs to 13 residues. The CDR3 loop is CASSLRGRREQFF. CDR3 DNA: TGTGCCAGCAGCCTACGGGGTAGAAGGGAGCAGTTCTTC.

The table lists this clone with a few counts. The same CDR3 is also encoded by other DNA sequences in this sample. This chain connects TRBV7-9 to TRBJ2-5, with TRBD2 matching over 14 bases. The CDR3 consists of 15 residues. Germline V gene sequence: CDR1 SEHNR, CDR2 FQNEAQ (reference sequence). V shed 5 bases and J 5 bases; nucleotides not matched to a gene: 4. The CDR3 is CASSPGLAGVETQYF. CDR3 coding DNA: TGTGCCAGCAGCCCGGGACTAGCGGGAGTTGAGACCCAGTACTTC.

This clone was seen a handful of times. This chain connects TRBV11-2 to TRBJ1-1; 9 bases are a match to TRBD1. Germline lookup yields CDR1 SGHAT and CDR2 FQNNGV. The CDR3 length is 12 residues. Trimming removed 5 bases from V and 7 bases from J; junction bases left unmatched: 2. The CDR3 sequence is CASSKDRGEAFF. The DNA for the CDR3 is TGTGCCAGCAGCAAGGACAGGGGTGAAGCTTTCTTT.

The chain has TRBV29-1 and TRBJ2-2, with unresolved D. Trimming pared 3 bases from V and 0 bases from J, leaving 8 bases between. The CDR3 consists of 14 residues. The germline gives CDR1 SQVTM, CDR2 ANQGSEA. CDR3 in amino acids: CSVDDTTNTGELFF. The DNA for the CDR3 is TGCAGCGTTGACGATACTACGAACACCGGGGAGCTGTTTTTT.

The CDR3 sequence is CASSSGTTDTQYF. DNA of the CDR3: TGTGCCAGCAGCTCCGGGACCACAGATACGCAGTATTTT. The rearrangement uses TRBV7-2 and TRBJ2-3; D is perhaps TRBD1 or TRBD2 (5 bases each). Germline V lookup: CDR1 SGHTA, CDR2 FQGNSA. The V end was cut by 4 bases, the J end by 2 bases, with 7 bases between. This CDR3 spans 13 amino acids.